This record concerns one T cell receptor (beta chain) sequence. Germline CDR1 reads MNHEY; CDR2 reads SMNVEV (reference sequence). V lost 10 bases, J lost 5 bases, and 18 bases lay in between. CDR3 length equals 13 residues. Per the original data handling: Estimation of nucleated cell counts was performed using reference gene primer amplification. Clones were sequenced by immunoSEQ multiplex PCR, and TCRdb holds only the in-frame ones, with some missing. From that table come the V and J calls and clone size; the DNA was used to work out D and trimming. The sample gives 95,000 to 130,000 clones, 90% of which show up once; 1.5% to 2% is in the top ten. This sample is part of a study of blood T cell repertoires in COVID-19. Study background: Material from acute and convalescent COVID-19 was sourced from the United States, Italy and Spain.

The TCR originated in a human donor with active COVID-19. The donor label of this sample is uncertain. Specimen: peripheral blood. The chain combines TRBV27 with TRBJ2-7, with D perhaps TRBD2 (6 bases). This chain's CDR3 is CATENRGSHEQYF. The DNA for the CDR3 is TGTGCCACCGAGAATCGGGGGTCCCACGAGCAGTACTTC.